This T cell receptor beta chain was sequenced in a study of blood T cell repertoires in COVID-19. Turning to the study itself: The study drew acute and convalescent COVID-19 samples from the United States, Italy and Spain. PBMCs, B-cell-depleted T cells, or T cells were the source of the cDNA or gDNA that made up the material.

This clone was observed at least ten times. This CDR3 has 14 amino acids. Germline V gene lookup returns CDR1 SGHRS and CDR2 YFSETQ. V lost 1 base and J 2 bases, leaving 9 bases between the germline ends. In the authors' methods: Estimates of nucleated cell counts were drawn from the amplification of reference gene primers. This table comes from immunoSEQ multiplex PCR, and its TCRdb copy is limited to in-frame clones, with some not included. V, J and clone size were drawn from that table, and D and trimming were deduced from the DNA. The data show some 310,000 clones, around 87% seen once. The TCR sequence derives from a man aged 45-65 years with active or convalescent COVID-19. The V call is TRBV5-1, the J call TRBJ1-2; possibly TRBD1 for D (6 bases). The specimen sequenced was peripheral blood. The DNA for the CDR3 is TGCGCCAGCAGCTTGACAGGGTTGAACTATGGCTACACCTTC. Protein sequence: CASSLTGLNYGYTF.